Described below is a single T cell receptor beta chain sequence and its context. Its specificity is unknown. The record originates from a study of OX40 agonist ivuxolimab in advanced cancers. Study background: People in dose escalation had one of these cancers: hepatocellular carcinoma, melanoma, renal cell or head and neck cancer. Therapy given before enrollment (anti-PD-1, anti-PD-L1 or anti-CTLA-4) was allowed, and 40% to 50% had some.

Findings of the study overall: In CD8+ T cells, expanded clones were on average more numerous than in CD4+. By week 6 at 0.1 to 3.0 mg/kg, blood CD4+ and CD8+ T cells had expanded clonally.

This CDR3 is 15 amino acids long. The germline V and J ends were trimmed by 4 bases and 1 base, with 13 bases remaining between them. CDR1 SGHVS and CDR2 FQNEAQ come from the germline V gene. Libraries were prepared by immunoSEQ multiplex PCR; TCRdb keeps only in-frame clonotypes and omits some of them. This sample has about 86,000 clones, with under 95% found just once. The chain uses TRBV7-8 and TRBJ1-1; D may be TRBD1 (5 bases). This clonotype originated in an adult with an advanced solid tumor such as melanoma, head and neck, liver or kidney cancer. Sequenced material: CD4+ or CD8+ T cells sorted from blood, taken in a trial of the OX40 agonist ivuxolimab. This chain's CDR3 is CASSWGAGRNTEAFF. In nucleotides, the CDR3 is TGTGCCAGCAGCTGGGGCGCGGGGAGGAACACTGAAGCTTTCTTT.